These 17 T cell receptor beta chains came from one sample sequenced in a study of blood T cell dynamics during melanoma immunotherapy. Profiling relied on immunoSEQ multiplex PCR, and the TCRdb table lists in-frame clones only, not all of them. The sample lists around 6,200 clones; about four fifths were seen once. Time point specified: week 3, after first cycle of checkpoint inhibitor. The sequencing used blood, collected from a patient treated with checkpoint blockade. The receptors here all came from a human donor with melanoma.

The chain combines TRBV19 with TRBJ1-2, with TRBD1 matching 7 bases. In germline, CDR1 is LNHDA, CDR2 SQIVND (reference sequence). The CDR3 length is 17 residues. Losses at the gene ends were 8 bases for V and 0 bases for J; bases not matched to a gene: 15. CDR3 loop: CASLQDRDLETNYGYTF. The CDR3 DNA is TGTGCCAGTCTACAAGACAGGGACCTAGAAACTAACTATGGCTACACCTTC.

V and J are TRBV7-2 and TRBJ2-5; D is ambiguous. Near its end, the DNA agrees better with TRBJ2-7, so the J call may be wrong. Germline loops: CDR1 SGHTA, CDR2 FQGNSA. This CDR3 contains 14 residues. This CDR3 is CASSLNSKNSEQYF. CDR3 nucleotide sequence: TGTGCCAGCAGCTTAAACTCGAAAAACTCCGAGCAGTACTTC.

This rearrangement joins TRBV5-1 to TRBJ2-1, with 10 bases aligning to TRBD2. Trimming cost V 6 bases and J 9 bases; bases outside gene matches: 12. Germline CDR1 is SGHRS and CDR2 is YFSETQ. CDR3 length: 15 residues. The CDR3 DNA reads TGCGCCAGCACCCCCGGGACTAGCGTAACACGTGAGCAGTTCTTC. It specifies CASTPGTSVTREQFF.

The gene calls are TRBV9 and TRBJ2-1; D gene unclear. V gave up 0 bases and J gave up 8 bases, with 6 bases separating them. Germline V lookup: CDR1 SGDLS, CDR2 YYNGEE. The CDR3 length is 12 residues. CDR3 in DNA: TGTGCCAGCAGCGTAGTTCAATATGAGCAGTTCTTC. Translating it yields CASSVVQYEQFF.

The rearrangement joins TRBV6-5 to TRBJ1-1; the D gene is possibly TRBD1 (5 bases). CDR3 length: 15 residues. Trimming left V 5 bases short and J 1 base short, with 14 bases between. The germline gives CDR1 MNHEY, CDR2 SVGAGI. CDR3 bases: TGTGCCAGCAGTAAGGGATCAGGGACGAACACTGAAGCTTTCTTT. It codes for CASSKGSGTNTEAFF.

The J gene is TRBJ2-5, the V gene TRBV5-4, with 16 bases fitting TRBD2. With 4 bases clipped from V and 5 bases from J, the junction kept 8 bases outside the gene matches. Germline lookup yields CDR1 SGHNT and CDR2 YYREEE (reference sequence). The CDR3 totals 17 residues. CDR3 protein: CASSPGTSGGEGETQYF. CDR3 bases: TGTGCCAGCAGCCCCGGGACTAGCGGGGGGGAGGGGGAGACCCAGTACTTC.

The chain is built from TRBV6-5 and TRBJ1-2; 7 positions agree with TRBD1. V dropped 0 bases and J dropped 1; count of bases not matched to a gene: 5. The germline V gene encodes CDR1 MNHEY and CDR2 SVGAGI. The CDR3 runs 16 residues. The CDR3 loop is CASSYSRQGINYGYTF. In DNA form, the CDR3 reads TGTGCCAGCAGTTACTCTCGACAGGGAATTAACTATGGCTACACCTTC.

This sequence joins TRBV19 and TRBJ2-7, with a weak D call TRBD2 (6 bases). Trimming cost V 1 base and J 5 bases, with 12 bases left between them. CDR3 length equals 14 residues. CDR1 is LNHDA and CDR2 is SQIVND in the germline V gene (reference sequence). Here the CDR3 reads CASSIVGDFHEQYF. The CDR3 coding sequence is TGTGCCAGTAGTATAGTAGGGGACTTCCACGAGCAGTACTTC.

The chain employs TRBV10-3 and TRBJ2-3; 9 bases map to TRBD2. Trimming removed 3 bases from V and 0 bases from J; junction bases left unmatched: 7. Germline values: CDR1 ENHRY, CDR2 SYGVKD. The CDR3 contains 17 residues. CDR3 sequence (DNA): TGTGCCATCAGTGAAGGCGGGGGGGCCAGGAGCACAGATACGCAGTATTTT. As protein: CAISEGGGARSTDTQYF.

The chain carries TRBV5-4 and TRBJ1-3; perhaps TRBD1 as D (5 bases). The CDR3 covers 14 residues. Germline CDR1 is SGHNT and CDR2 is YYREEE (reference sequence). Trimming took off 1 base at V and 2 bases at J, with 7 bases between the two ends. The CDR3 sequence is CASSLQGTGNTIYF. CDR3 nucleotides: TGTGCCAGCAGCTTGCAGGGAACTGGAAACACCATATATTTT.

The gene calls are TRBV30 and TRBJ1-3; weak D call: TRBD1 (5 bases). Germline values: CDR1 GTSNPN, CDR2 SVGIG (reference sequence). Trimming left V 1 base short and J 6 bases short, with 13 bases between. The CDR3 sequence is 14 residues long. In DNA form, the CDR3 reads TGTGCCTGGAGTGGTGGGGGTCTGATAAACACCATATATTTT. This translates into CAWSGGGLINTIYF.

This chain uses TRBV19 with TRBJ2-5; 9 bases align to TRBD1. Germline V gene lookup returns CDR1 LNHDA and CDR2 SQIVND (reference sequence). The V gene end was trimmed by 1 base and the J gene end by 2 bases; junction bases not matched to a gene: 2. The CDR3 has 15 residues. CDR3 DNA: TGTGCCAGTAGTATAGGGACAGGGGTACAAGAGACCCAGTACTTC. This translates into CASSIGTGVQETQYF.

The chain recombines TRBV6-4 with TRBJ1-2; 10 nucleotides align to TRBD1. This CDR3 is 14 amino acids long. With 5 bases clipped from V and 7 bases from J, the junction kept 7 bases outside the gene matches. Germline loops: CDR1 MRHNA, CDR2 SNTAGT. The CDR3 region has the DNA TGTGCCAGCAGTCCCGGACAGGGGGATAGTGGCTACACCTTC. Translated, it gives CASSPGQGDSGYTF.

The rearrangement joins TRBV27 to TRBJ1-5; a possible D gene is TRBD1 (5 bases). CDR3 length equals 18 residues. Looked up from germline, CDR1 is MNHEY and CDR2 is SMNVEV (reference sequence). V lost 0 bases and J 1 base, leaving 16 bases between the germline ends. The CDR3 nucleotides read TGTGCCAGCAGTTTATCAAGGGACTTCGGCAGGAGCAATCAGCCCCAGCATTTT. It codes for CASSLSRDFGRSNQPQHF.

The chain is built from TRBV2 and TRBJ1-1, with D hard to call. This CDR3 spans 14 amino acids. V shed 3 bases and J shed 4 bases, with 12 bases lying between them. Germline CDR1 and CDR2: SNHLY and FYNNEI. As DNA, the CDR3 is TGTGCCAGCAGTGACCAACGATGGGCCACTGAAGCTTTCTTT. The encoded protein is CASSDQRWATEAFF.

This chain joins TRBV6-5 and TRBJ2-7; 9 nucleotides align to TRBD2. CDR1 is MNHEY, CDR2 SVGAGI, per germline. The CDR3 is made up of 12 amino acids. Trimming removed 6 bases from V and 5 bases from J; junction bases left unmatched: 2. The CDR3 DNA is TGTGCCAGCAGGCTAGCGGGAAACGAGCAGTACTTC. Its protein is CASRLAGNEQYF.

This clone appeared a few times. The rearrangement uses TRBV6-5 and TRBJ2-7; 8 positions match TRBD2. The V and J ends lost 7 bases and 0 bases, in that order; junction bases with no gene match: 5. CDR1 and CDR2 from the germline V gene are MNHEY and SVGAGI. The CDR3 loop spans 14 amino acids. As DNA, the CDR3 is TGTGCCAGCAAGCGGGAGCCGTTCTCCTACGAGCAGTACTTC. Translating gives CASKREPFSYEQYF.